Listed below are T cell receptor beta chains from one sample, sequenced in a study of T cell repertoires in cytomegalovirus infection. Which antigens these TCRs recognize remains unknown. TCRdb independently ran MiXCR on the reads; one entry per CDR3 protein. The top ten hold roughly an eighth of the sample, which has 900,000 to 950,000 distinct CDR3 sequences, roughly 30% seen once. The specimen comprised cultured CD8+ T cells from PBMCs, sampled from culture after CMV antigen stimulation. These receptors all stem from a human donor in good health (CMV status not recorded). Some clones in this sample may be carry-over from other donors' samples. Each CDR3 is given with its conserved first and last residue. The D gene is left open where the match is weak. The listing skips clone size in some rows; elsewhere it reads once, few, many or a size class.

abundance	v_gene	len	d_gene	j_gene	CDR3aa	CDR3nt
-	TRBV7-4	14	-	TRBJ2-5	CASSHGTFEETQYF	TGTGCCAGCAGCCACGGGACTTTCGAAGAGACCCAGTACTTC
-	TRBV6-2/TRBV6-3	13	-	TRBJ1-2	CASSYYGGNGYTF	TGTGCCAGCAGTTACTACGGCGGAAATGGCTACACCTTC
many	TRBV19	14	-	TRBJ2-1	CASSILARYNEQFF	TGTGCCAGTAGTATCCTAGCCAGGTACAATGAGCAGTTCTTC
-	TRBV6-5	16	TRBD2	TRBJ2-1	CASSYPASGGIYEQFF	TGTGCCAGCAGTTACCCCGCCAGCGGGGGGATCTATGAGCAGTTCTTC
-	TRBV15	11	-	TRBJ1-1	CATSTVAEAFF	TGTGCCACCAGCACAGTAGCTGAAGCTTTCTTT
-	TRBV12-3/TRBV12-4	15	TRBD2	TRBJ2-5	CASRSLAGAEETQYF	TGTGCCAGCCGCTCCCTAGCGGGGGCCGAAGAGACCCAGTACTTC
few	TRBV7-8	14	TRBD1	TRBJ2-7	CASAKTGDSYEQYF	TGTGCCAGCGCCAAGACAGGGGACTCCTACGAGCAGTACTTC
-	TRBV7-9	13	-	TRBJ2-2	CASSPPFDGELFF	TGTGCCAGCAGCCCCCCCTTCGACGGGGAGCTGTTTTTT
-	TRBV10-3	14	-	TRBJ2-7	CAISAGRYPYEQYF	TGTGCCATCAGTGCGGGGAGATACCCCTACGAGCAGTACTTC
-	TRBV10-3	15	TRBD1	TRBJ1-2	CAITTHGTANYGYTF	TGTGCCATCACTACGCACGGGACAGCAAACTATGGCTACACCTTC
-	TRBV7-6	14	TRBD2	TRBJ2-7	CASSSGISGGWQYF	TGTGCCAGCAGCTCCGGCATCAGCGGGGGGTGGCAGTACTTC
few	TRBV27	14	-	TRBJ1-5	CASSLYDGGWPQHF	TGTGCCAGCAGTTTATACGACGGGGGATGGCCCCAGCATTTT
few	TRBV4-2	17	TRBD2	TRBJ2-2	CASSQDARGYNTGELFF	TGTGCCAGCAGCCAAGATGCGCGGGGGTATAACACCGGGGAGCTGTTTTTT
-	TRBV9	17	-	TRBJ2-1	CASSPPSTGGHYNEQFF	TGTGCCAGCAGCCCTCCGTCAACGGGGGGCCATTACAATGAGCAGTTCTTC
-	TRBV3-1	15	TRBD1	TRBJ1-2	CASSAPGTGLAGYTF	TGTGCCAGCAGCGCGCCCGGGACAGGGTTGGCCGGCTACACCTTC
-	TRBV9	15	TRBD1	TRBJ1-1	CASSVPDRAYTEAFF	TGTGCCAGCAGCGTCCCCGACAGGGCTTACACTGAAGCTTTCTTT
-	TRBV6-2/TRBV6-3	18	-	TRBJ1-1	CASSYSKFAGVKNTEAFF	TGTGCCAGCAGTTACTCGAAATTTGCAGGCGTGAAGAACACTGAAGCTTTCTTT